The source of this TCR beta chain is a study of T-cell memory formation after mild COVID-19. Across the whole study: Among the donors, TCR clusters were largely specific to each donor.

MiXCR, run by TCRdb on the 5' RACE reads, gives a single entry per CDR3 protein. The data show more than 350,000 distinct CDR3 sequences, around 21% seen once. There are a few counts of this clonotype. Its antigen is not identified. This CDR3 contains 14 residues. Unmatched junction bases numbered 7, after V lost 5 bases and J lost 8 bases. Germline CDR1 reads SGHAT; CDR2 reads FQNNGV. General study points: Later expanders leaned toward CD4+, whereas clones contracting from day 15 to 85 were balanced CD4/CD8.

Sample: PBMCs or a T cell subset sorted from them (not recorded which). V gene TRBV11-2 combines with J gene TRBJ1-3; 9 positions match TRBD1. The receptor's source is an adult woman who had mild COVID-19 (a few samples of this study predate the infection). Cell type and time point are not known. CDR3 loop: CASSERDRAYTIYF. CDR3 DNA sequence: TGTGCCAGCAGCGAACGGGACAGGGCATACACCATATATTTT.